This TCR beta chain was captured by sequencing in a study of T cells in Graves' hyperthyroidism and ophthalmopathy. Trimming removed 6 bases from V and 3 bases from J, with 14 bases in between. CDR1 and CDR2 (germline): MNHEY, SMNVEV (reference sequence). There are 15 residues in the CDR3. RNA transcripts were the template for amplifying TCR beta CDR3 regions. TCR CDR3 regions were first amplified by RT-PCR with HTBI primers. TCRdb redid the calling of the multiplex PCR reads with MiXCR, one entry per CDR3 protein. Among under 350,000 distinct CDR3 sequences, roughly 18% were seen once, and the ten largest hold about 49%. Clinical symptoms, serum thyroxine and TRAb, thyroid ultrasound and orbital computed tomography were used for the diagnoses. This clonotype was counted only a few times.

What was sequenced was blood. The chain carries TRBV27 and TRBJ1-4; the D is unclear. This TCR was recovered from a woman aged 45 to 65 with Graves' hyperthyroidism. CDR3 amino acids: CASSPEGKPNEKLFF. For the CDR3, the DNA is TGTGCCAGCAGCCCGGAGGGAAAACCTAATGAAAAACTGTTTTTT. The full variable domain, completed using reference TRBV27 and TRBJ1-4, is EAQVTQNPRYLITVTGKKLTVTCSQNMNHEYMSWYRQDPGLGLRQIYYSMNVEVTDKGDVPEGYKVSRKEKRNFPLILESPSPNQTSLYFCASSPEGKPNEKLFFGSGTQLSVL.